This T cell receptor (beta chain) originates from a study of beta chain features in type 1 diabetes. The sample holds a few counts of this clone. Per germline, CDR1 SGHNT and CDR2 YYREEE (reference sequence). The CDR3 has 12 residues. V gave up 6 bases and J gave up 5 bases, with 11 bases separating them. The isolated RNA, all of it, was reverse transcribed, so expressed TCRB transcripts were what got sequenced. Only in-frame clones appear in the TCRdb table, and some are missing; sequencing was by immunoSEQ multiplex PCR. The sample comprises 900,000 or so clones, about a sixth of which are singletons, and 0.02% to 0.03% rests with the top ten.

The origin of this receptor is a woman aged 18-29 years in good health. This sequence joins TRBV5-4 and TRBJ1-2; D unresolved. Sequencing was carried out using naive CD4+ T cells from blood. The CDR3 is CASNQPGYGYTF. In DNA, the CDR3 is TGTGCCAGCAACCAGCCAGGATATGGCTACACCTTC.